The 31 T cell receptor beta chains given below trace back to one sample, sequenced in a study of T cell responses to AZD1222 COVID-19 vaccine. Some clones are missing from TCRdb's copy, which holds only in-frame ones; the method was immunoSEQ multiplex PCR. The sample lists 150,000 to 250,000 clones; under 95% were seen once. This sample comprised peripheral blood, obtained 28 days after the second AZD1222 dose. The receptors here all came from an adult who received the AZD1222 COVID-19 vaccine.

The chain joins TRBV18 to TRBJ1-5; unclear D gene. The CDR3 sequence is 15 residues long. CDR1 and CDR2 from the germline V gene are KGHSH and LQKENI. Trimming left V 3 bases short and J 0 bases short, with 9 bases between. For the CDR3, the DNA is TGTGCCAGCTCACCCCGCGCGGATAGCAATCAGCCCCAGCATTTT. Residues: CASSPRADSNQPQHF. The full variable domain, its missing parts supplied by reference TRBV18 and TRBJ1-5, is NAGVMQNPRHLVRRRGQEARLRCSPMKGHSHVYWYRQLPEEGLKFMVYLQKENIIDESGMPKERFSAEFPKEGPSILRIQQVVRGDSAAYFCASSPRADSNQPQHFGDGTRLSIL.

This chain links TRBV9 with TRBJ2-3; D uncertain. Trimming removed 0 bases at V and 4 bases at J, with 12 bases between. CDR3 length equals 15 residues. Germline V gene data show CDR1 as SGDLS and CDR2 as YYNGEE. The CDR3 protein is CASSVGSSWADTQYF. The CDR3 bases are TGTGCCAGCAGCGTAGGATCCTCGTGGGCAGATACGCAGTATTTT.

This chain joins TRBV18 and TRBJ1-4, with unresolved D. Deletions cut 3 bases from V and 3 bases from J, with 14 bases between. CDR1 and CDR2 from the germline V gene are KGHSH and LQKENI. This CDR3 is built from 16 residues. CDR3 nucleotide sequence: TGTGCCAGCTCACCTGTCTACCGGGTCTCTAATGAAAAACTGTTTTTT. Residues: CASSPVYRVSNEKLFF.

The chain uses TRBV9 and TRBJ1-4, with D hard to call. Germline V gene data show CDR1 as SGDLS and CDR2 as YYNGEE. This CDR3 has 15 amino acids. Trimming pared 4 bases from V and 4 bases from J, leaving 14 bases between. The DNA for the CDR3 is TGTGCCAGCAGCCCACATGGAGGCAGTAATGAAAAACTGTTTTTT. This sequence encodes CASSPHGGSNEKLFF.

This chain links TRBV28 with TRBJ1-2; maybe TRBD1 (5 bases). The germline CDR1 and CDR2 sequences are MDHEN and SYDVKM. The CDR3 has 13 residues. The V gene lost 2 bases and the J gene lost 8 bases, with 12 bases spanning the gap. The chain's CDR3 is CASSLGQGRGYTF. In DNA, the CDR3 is TGTGCCAGCAGTTTAGGGCAGGGTCGGGGCTACACCTTC.

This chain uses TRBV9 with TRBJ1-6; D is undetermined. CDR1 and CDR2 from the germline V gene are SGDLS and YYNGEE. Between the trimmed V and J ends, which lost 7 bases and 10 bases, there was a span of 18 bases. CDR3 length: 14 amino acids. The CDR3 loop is CASGPVLSGSPLHF. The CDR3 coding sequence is TGTGCCAGCGGCCCTGTCCTGAGTGGATCACCCCTCCACTTT.

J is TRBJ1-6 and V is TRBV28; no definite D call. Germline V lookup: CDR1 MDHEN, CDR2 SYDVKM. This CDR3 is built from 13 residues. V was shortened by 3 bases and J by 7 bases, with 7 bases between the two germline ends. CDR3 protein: CASSFVGNSPLHF. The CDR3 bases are TGTGCCAGCAGTTTCGTCGGGAATTCACCCCTCCACTTT.

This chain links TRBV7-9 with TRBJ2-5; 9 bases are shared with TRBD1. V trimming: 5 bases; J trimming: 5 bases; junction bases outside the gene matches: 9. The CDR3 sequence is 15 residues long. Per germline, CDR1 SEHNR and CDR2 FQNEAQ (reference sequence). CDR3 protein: CASSRGDRDSETQYF. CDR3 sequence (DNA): TGTGCCAGCAGCCGAGGGGACAGGGATTCGGAGACCCAGTACTTC.

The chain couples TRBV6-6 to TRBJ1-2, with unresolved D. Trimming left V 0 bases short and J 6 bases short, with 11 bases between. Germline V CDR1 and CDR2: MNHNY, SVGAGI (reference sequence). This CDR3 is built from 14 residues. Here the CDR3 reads CASSYSVERDGYTF. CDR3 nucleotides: TGTGCCAGCAGTTACTCAGTGGAACGGGATGGCTACACCTTC.

CDR3 nucleotides: TGTGCCAGCAGCCGCGGGGGGGCGGGCGAGCAGTACTTC. Translation: CASSRGGAGEQYF. The chain combines TRBV7-2 with TRBJ2-7, with 9 bases fitting TRBD2. The V and J ends lost 5 bases and 6 bases, in that order; junction bases with no gene match: 5. Germline-derived CDR1 and CDR2 are SGHTA and FQGNSA. The CDR3 runs to 13 residues.

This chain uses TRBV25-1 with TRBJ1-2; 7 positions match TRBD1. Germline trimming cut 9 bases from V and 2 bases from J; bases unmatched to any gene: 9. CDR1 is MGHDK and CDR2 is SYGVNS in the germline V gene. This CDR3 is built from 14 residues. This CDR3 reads CASSAAGQNYGYTF. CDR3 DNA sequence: TGTGCCAGTTCGGCCGCGGGACAGAACTATGGCTACACCTTC.

CDR3 loop: CASSFSLTRADTQYF. Written as DNA, the CDR3 is TGTGCCAGTAGTTTCTCACTTACTAGGGCAGATACGCAGTATTTT. The genes are TRBV19 and TRBJ2-3; maybe TRBD2 (5 bases). CDR1 is LNHDA, CDR2 SQIVND, per germline (reference sequence). The CDR3 has 15 residues. V lost 5 bases and J 4 bases, leaving 16 bases between the germline ends.

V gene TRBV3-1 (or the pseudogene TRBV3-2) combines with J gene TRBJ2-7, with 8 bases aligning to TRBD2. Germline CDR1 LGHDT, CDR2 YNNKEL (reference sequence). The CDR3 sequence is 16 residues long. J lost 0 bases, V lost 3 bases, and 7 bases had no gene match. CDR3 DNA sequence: TGTGCCAGCAGCCACGCCGGACTAGCTAGCTCCTACGAGCAGTACTTC. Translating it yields CASSHAGLASSYEQYF.

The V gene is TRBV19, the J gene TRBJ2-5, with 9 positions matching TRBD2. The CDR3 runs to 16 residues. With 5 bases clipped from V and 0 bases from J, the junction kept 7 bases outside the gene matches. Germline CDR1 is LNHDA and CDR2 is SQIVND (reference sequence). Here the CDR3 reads CASSGAGGSHQETQYF. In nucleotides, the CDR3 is TGTGCCAGTAGTGGGGCGGGAGGGAGCCACCAAGAGACCCAGTACTTC.

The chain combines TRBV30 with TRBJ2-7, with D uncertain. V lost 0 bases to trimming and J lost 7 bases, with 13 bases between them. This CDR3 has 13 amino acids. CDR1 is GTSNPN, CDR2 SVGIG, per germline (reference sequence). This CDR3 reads CAWSVRGAREQYF. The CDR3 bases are TGTGCCTGGAGTGTTCGTGGTGCGCGGGAGCAGTACTTC.

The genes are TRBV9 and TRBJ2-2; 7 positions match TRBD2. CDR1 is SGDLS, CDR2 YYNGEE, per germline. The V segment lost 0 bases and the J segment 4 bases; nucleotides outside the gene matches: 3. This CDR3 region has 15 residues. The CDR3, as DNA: TGTGCCAGCAGCGTAGCGGGACTAAGCACCGGGGAGCTGTTTTTT. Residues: CASSVAGLSTGELFF.

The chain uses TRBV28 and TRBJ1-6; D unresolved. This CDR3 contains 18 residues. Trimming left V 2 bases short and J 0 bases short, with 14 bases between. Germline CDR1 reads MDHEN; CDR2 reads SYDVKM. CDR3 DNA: TGTGCCAGCAGTTTAGGTCGGGCGACCAGCTCCTATAATTCACCCCTCCACTTT. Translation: CASSLGRATSSYNSPLHF.

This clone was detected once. In DNA form, the CDR3 reads TGTGCCATCAGTAGCGGGGGAGGGTACGAGCAGTACTTC. Translating it yields CAISSGGGYEQYF. V and J are TRBV10-3 and TRBJ2-7, with 8 bases matching TRBD2. In germline, CDR1 is ENHRY, CDR2 SYGVKD. The length of the CDR3 is 13 residues. V dropped 5 bases and J dropped 4; count of bases not matched to a gene: 4.

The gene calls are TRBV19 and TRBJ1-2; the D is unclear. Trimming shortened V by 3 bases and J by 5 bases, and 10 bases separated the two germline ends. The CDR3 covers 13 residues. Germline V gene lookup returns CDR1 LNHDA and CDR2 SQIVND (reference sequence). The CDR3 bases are TGTGCCAGTAGTATTTCGGCCTTTTATGGCTACACCTTC. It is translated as CASSISAFYGYTF.

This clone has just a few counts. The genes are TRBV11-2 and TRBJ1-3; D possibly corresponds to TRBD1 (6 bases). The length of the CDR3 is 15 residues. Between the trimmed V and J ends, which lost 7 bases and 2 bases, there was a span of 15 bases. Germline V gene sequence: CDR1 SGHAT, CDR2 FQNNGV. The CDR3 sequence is CASNQAGGTGNTIYF. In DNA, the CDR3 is TGTGCCAGCAACCAGGCGGGGGGCACTGGAAACACCATATATTTT.

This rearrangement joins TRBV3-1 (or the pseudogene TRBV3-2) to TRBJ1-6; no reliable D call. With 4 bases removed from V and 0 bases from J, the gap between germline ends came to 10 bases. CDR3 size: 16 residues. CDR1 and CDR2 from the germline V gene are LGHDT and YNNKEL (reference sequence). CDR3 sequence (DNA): TGTGCCAGCAGCCCCCGTGCAAGCTCCTATAATTCACCCCTCCACTTT. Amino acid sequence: CASSPRASSYNSPLHF.

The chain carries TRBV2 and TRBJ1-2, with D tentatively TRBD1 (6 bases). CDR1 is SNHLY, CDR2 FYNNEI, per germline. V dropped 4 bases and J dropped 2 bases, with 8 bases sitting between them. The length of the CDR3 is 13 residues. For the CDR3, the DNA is TGTGCCAGCAGTGTGACAGGAAACTATGGCTACACCTTC. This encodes CASSVTGNYGYTF.

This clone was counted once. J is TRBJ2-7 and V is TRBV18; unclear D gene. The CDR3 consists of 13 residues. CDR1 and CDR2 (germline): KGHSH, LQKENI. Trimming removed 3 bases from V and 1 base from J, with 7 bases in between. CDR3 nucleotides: TGTGCCAGCTCACCTCAGAATTCCTACGAGCAGTACTTC. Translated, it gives CASSPQNSYEQYF.

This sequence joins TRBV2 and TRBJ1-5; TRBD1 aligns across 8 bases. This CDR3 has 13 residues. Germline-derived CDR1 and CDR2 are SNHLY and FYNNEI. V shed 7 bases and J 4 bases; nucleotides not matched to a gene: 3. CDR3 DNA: TGTGCCAGCACGACAGGGGCAAATCAGCCCCAGCATTTT. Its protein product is CASTTGANQPQHF.

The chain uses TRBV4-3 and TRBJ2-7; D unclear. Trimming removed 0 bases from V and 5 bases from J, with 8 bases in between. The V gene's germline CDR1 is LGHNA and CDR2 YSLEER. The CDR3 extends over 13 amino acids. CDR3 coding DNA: TGCGCCAGCAGCCAAGATAGTCAGCACGAGCAGTACTTC. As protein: CASSQDSQHEQYF.

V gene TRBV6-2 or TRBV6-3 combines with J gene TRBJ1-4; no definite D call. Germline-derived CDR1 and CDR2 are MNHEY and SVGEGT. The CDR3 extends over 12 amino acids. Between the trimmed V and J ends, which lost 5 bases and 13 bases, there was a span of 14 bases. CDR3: CASSLDTLALFF. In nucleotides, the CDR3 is TGTGCCAGCAGTCTTGACACATTGGCACTGTTTTTT.

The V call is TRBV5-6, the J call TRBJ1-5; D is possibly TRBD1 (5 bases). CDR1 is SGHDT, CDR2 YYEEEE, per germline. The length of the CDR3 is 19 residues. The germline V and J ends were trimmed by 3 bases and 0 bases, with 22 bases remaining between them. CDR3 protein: CASSYHDPGWVDSNQPQHF. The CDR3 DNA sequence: TGTGCCAGCAGCTACCACGACCCAGGGTGGGTAGATAGCAATCAGCCCCAGCATTTT.

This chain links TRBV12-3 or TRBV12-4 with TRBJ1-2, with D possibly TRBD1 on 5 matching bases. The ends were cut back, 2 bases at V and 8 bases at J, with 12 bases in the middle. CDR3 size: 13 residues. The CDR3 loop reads CASSLSGTRGYTF. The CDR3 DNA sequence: TGTGCCAGCAGTTTAAGTGGGACCCGAGGCTACACCTTC.

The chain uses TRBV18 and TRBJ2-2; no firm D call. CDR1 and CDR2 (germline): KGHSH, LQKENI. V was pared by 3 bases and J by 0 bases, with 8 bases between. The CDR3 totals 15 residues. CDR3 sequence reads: CASSPQTPNTGELFF. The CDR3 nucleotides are TGTGCCAGCTCACCGCAGACTCCGAACACCGGGGAGCTGTTTTTT.

CDR3 bases: TGTGCCAGCAGGCAGGTGATTATTAATTCACCCCTCCACTTT. Encoded protein: CASRQVIINSPLHF. The V and J genes are TRBV2 and TRBJ1-6; D is undetermined. V shed 6 bases and J shed 6 bases, with 12 bases lying between them. The germline V gene has CDR1 SNHLY and CDR2 FYNNEI. The CDR3 totals 14 residues.

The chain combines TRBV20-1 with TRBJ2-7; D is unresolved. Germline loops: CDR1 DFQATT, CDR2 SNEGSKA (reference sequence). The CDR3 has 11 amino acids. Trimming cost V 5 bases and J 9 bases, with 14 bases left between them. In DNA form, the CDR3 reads TGCAGTGCTCACTTTGGAGCCGGGCAGTACTTC. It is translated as CSAHFGAGQYF.